This T cell receptor beta chain was identified in a study of blood T cell repertoires in COVID-19. The wider study: Specimens from acute and convalescent COVID-19 originated in the United States, Italy and Spain. T cells, B-cell-depleted T cells, or PBMCs supplied cDNA or gDNA.

Source study methods: Reference gene primers were amplified, and this amplification served to estimate nucleated cell counts. Libraries were prepared by immunoSEQ multiplex PCR; TCRdb keeps only in-frame clonotypes and omits some of them. V, J and clone size are those of that table, while D and trimming were read from the DNA. The sample yields more than 300,000 clones, nearly 90% seen once. Followed longitudinally, the Seattle patients had been enrolled during active infection. This CDR3 has 17 residues. V was shortened by 5 bases and J by 0 bases, with 17 bases between the two germline ends. The germline gives CDR1 MNHEY, CDR2 SMNVEV (reference sequence).

This sequence was found in a woman aged 40 to 55 with COVID-19, enrolled during active disease. The gene calls are TRBV27 and TRBJ2-1, with D possibly being TRBD1 (6 bases). Sequenced sample: peripheral blood. This CDR3 is CASSIYRVASSYNEQFF. The CDR3 nucleotides are TGTGCCAGCAGTATTTACAGGGTCGCTAGCTCCTACAATGAGCAGTTCTTC.